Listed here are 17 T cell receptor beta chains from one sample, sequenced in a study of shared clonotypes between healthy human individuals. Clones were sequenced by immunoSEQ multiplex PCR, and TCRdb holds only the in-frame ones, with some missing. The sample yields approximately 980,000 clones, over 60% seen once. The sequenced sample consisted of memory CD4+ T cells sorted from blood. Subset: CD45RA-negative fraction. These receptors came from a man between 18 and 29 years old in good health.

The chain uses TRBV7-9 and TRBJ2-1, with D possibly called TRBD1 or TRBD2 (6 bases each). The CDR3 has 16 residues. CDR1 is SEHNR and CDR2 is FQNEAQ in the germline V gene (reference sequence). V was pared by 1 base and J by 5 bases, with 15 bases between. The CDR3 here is CASSLVSGGKDNEQFF. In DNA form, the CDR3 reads TGTGCCAGCAGCTTAGTATCCGGGGGCAAAGACAATGAGCAGTTCTTC. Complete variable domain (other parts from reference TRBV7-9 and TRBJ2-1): DTGVSQNPRHKITKRGQNVTFRCDPISEHNRLYWYRQTLGQGPEFLTYFQNEAQLEKSRLLSDRFSAERPKGSFSTLEIQRTEQGDSAMYLCASSLVSGGKDNEQFFGPGTRLTVL.

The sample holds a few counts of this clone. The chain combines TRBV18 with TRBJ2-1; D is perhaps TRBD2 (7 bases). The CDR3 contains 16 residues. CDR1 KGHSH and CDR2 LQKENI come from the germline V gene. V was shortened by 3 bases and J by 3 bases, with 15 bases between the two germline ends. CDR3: CASSPTGGGSYNEQFF. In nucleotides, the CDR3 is TGTGCCAGCTCACCGACGGGGGGCGGGAGCTACAATGAGCAGTTCTTC.

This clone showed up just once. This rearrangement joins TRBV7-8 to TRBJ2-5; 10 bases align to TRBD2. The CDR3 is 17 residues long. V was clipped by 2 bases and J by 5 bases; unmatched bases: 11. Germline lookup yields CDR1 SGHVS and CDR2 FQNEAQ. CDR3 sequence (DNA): TGTGCCAGCAGCTTATCTGTGGCTAGCGGGAGAGGGGAGACCCAGTACTTC. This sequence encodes CASSLSVASGRGETQYF.

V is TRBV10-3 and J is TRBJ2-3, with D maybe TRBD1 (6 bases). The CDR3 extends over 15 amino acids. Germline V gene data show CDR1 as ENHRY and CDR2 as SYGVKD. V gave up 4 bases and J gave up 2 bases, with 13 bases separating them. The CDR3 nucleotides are TGTGCCATCAGTGCGCAGGGGCGAGACACAGATACGCAGTATTTT. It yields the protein CAISAQGRDTDTQYF.

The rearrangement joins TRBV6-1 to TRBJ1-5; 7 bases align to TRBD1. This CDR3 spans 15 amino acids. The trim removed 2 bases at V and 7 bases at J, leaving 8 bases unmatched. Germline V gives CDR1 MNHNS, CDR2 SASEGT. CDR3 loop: CASSEIPGGRQPQHF. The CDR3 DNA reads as TGTGCCAGCAGTGAAATTCCAGGGGGACGACAGCCCCAGCATTTT.

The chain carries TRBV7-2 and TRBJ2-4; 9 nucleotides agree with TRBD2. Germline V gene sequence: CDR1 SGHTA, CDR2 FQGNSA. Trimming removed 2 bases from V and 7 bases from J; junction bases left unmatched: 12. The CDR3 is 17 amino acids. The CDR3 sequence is CASSLTNLAGGYNIQYF. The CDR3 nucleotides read TGTGCCAGCAGCTTAACCAATCTGGCGGGAGGGTACAACATTCAGTACTTC.

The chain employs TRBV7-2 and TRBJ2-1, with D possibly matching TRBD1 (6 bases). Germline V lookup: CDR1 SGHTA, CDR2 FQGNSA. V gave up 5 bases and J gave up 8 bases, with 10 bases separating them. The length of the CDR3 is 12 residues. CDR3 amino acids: CASSLNRDEQFF. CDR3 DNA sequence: TGTGCCAGCAGCCTAAACAGGGATGAGCAGTTCTTC.

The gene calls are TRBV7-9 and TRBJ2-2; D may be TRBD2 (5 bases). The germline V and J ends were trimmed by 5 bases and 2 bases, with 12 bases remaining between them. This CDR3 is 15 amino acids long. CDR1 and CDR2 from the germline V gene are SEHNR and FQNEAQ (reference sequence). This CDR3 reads CASSPRTGNTGELFF. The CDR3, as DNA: TGTGCCAGCAGCCCCCGGACGGGAAACACCGGGGAGCTGTTTTTT.

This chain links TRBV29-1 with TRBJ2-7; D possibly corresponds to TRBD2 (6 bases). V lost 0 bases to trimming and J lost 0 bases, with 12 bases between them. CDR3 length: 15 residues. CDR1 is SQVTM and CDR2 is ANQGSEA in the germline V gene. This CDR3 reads CSVEDRGGTSYEQYF. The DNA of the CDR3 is TGCAGCGTTGAAGATCGGGGCGGGACCTCCTACGAGCAGTACTTC.

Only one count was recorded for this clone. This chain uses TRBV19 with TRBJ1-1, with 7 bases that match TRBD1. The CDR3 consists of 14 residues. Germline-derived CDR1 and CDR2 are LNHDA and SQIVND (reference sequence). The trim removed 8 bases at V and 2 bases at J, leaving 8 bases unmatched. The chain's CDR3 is CASSFQGGNTEAFF. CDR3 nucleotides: TGTGCCAGTTCCTTTCAGGGGGGAAACACTGAAGCTTTCTTT.

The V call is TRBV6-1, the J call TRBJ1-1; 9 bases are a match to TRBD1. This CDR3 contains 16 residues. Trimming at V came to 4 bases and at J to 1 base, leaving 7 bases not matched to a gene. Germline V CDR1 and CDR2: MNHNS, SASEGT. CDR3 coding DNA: TGTGCCAGCAGTGGGACCGGGACAGGGAGGAACACTGAAGCTTTCTTT. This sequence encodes CASSGTGTGRNTEAFF.

The CDR3 loop reads CASSVEAGSNSPLHF. The CDR3 bases are TGTGCCAGCAGCGTAGAGGCAGGGAGTAATTCACCCCTCCACTTT. The chain combines TRBV9 with TRBJ1-6, with TRBD1 as a possible D gene (5 bases). The CDR3 is made up of 15 amino acids. Trimming removed 0 bases at V and 6 bases at J, with 10 bases between. Germline CDR1 is SGDLS and CDR2 is YYNGEE.

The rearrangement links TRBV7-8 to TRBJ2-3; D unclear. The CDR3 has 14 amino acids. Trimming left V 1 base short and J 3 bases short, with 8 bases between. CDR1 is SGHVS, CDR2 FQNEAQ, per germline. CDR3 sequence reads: CASSLGEVTDTQYF. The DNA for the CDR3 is TGTGCCAGCAGCTTAGGAGAGGTGACAGATACGCAGTATTTT.

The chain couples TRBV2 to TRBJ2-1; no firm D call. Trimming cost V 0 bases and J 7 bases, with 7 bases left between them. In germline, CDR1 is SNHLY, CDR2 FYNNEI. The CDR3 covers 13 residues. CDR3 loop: CASSEARANEQFF. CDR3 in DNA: TGTGCCAGCAGTGAAGCGCGAGCGAATGAGCAGTTCTTC.

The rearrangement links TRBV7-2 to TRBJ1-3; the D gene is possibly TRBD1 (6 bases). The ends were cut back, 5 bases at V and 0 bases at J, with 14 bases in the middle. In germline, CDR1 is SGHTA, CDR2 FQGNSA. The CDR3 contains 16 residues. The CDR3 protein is CASSPRSTGSGNTIYF. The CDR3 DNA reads TGTGCCAGCAGCCCGAGGTCGACAGGCTCTGGAAACACCATATATTTT.

This CDR3 is CATSSAHGGNTGELFF. The CDR3 coding sequence is TGTGCCACCAGCAGTGCCCACGGGGGGAACACCGGGGAGCTGTTTTTT. The rearrangement links TRBV15 to TRBJ2-2; D perhaps matches TRBD2 (6 bases). Trimming stripped 3 bases from V and 1 base from J, with 12 bases between. The V gene's germline CDR1 is LNHNV and CDR2 YYDKDF (reference sequence). The CDR3 extends over 16 amino acids.

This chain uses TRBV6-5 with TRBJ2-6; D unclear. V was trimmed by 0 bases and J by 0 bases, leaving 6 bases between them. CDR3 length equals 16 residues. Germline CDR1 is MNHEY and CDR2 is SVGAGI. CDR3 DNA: TGTGCCAGCAGTTACTCGCCCCCCTCTGGGGCCAACGTCCTGACTTTC. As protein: CASSYSPPSGANVLTF.